This T cell receptor beta chain comes out of a study of T cell repertoires in ileal Crohn's disease. The overall study: The MI sample came from the proximal margin of the surgical specimen. Around 0.45 micrograms of biopsy DNA per sample underwent TCRB immunosequencing.

Overall study results and limits: High-frequency clones were more common in sorted CD8 than CD4 cells.

V lost 2 bases and J 5 bases, leaving 9 bases between the germline ends. Germline loops: CDR1 SGHTA, CDR2 FQGTGA. This CDR3 is 13 amino acids long. Assay used: immunoSEQ multiplex PCR; TCRdb lists only in-frame clones, some missing. Found here are thousands of clones, about 67% of them singletons; the top ten hold roughly 10%. With regard to this clone: The antigen remains undetermined.

The time point denotes: proximal margin of the surgical specimen (macroscopically non-inflamed). The sample taken for sequencing was ileal tissue. This clonotype was sampled from an adult with Crohn's disease. The chain links TRBV7-3 to TRBJ2-5; the D is unclear. CDR3 DNA: TGTGCCAGCAGCTTATCCAAAACTGAGACCCAGTACTTC. It specifies CASSLSKTETQYF.